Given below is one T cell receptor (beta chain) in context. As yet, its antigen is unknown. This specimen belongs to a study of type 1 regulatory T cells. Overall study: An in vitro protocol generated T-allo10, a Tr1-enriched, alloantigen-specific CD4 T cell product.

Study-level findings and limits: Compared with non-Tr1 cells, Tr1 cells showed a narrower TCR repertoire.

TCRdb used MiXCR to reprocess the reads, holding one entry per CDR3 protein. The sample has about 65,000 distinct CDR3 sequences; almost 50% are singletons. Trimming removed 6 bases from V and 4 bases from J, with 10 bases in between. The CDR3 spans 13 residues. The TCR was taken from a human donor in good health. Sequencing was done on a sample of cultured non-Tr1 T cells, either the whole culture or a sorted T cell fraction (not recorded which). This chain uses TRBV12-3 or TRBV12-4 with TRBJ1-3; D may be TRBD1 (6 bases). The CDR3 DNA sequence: TGTGCCAGCAGACCCACAGGGGGAAACACCATATATTTT. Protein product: CASRPTGGNTIYF.